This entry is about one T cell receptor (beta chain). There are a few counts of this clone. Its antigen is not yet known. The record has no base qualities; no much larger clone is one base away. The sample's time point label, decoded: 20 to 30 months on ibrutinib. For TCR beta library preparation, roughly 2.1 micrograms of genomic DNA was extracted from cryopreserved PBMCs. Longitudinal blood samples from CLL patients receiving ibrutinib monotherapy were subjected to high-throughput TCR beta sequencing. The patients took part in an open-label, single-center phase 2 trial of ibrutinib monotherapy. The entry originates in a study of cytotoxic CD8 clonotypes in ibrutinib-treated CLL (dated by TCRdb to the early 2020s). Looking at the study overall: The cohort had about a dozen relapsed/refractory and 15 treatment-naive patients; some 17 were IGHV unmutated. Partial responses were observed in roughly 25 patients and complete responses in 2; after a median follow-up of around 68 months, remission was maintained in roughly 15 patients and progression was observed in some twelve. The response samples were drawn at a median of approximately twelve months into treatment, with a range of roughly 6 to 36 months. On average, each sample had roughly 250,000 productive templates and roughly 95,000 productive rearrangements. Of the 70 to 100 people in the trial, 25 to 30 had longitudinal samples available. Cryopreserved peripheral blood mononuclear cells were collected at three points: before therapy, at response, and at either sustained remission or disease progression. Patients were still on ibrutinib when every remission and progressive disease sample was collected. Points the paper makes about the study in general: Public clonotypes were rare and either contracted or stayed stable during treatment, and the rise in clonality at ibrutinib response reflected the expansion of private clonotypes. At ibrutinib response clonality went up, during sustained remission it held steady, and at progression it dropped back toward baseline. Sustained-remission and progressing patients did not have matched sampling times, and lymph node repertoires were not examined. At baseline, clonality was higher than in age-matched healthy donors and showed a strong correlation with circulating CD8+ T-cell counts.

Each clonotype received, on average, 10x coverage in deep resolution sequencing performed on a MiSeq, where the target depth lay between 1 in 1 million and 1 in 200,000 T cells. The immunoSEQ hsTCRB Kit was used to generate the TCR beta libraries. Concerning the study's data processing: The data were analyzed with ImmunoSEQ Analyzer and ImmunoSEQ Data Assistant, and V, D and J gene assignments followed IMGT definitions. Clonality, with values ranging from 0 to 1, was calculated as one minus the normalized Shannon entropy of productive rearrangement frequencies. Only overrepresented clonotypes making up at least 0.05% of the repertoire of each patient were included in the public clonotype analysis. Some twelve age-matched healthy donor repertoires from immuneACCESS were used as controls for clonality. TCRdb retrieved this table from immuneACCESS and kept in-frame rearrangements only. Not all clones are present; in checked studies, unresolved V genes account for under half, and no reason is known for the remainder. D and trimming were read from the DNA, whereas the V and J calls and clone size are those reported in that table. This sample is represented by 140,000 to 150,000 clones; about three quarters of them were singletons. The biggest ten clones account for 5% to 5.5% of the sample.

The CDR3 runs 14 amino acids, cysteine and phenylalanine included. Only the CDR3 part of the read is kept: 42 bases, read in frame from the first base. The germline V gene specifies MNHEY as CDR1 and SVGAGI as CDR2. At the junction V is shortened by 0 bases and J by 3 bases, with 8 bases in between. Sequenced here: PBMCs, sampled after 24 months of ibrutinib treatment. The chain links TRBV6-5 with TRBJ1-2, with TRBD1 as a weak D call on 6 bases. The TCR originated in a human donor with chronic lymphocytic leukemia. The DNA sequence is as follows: TGTGCCAGCAGTTACTCGCCAGGGGACTATGGCTACACCTTC. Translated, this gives CASSYSPGDYGYTF.